This T cell receptor beta chain was sequenced during a study of CD8 T cells in ankylosing spondylitis. This clonotype was counted once. What it recognizes is unknown. The CDR3 extends over 15 amino acids. Trimming removed 1 base at V and 9 bases at J, with 21 bases between. Germline V gene data show CDR1 as SQVTM and CDR2 as ANQGSEA. Libraries of TCR beta came from quantitative 5'-RACE with molecular barcodes. In TCRdb, the 5' RACE reads were re-called with MiXCR into one record per CDR3 protein. The sample has almost 250,000 distinct CDR3 sequences; more than 25% are singletons. Study conclusions and caveats: Significant enrichment of disease-linked clones was reportedly seen in matched ankylosing spondylitis synovial fluid. A TCR beta motif of about 8 highly homologous variants seemed to mark ankylosing spondylitis blood. Earlier literature documents some of the motif variants in reactive arthritis synovial fluid and blood.

The chain joins TRBV29-1 to TRBJ2-5; no firm D call. Sequencing was carried out using blood, either unsorted or a sorted T cell fraction (not recorded which). The origin of this receptor is a male donor with ankylosing spondylitis or in good health (not recorded which). As DNA, the CDR3 is TGCAGCGTTGAAGGGGCAGGACCCGGATCTAAGGCCCAGTACTTC. This gives the protein CSVEGAGPGSKAQYF.